Sequencing of this TCR beta chain was carried out in a study of cytomegalovirus exposure and HLA in healthy donors listed by TCRdb under 2017. Concerning the study at large: According to an earlier analysis of 587 of the donors, 150 million to 200 million T cells yielded 90 million to 130 million unique TCR beta sequences and 276 Gb of sequence data. In addition to the first cohort of 666 subjects, a separate validation cohort of 120 different subjects was used. All discovery cohort repertoires had been generated using a single sequencing platform. High-throughput TCR immunosequencing, statistical association of individual TCRs with disease status, and machine learning were combined to predict cytomegalovirus infection status. An early release that covered about 600 HLA-typed donors contained around 330 gigabases of sequencing data and about 93 million unique TCR sequences. The number of typed donors differed by locus: roughly 620-630 for A, B, C, DRB1 and DQB1; some 500 for DQA1; around 610 for DPA1; and roughly 490 for DPB1. Both class I and class II loci were covered by HLA typing, at four-digit resolution. Genome-wide SNP genotypes for about three fifths of the roughly 670 donors were used in a later genetic analysis, which treated that subset as a discovery cohort. Rather than using new phenotypic data, the later analysis identified candidate immune exposures from TCR beta sequences and from how often those sequences occurred across donors. Among 300 to 500 genotyped donors of the cohort, an average of approximately 200,000 unique TCR beta nucleotide sequences was sequenced per donor, of which approximately 19% were non-productive. The study aimed to test whether signatures of past pathogen exposure could be identified by cataloging public T cell receptors. Donor age, sex, ethnicity and CMV serostatus were collected together with the repertoire data. Because of strong linkage in the cohort, four or five DR-DQ haplotypes were treated as single units for association and clustering. A later analysis re-examined previously published TCR beta repertoires from about 700 donors and added high-resolution HLA genotyping to investigate patterns of TCR occurrence. Using immunosequencing, the study profiled T cell repertoires from about 610 subjects and related those repertoires to cytomegalovirus serostatus. The genetic ancestry cluster associated with self-reported Caucasian donors included roughly 84% of the roughly 400 genotyped donors. In an earlier analysis of a few hundred of the donors, high-throughput TCR beta sequencing was used to judge whether each TCR beta V gene segment behaved as functional or pseudogenic.

The cohort was made up of hundreds of healthy bone marrow donors. Cohort members were all nominally healthy when sampled, although unrecorded immune exposures were likely present. The donor was CMV seropositive and belonged to the group of 250 to 300 seropositive cohort members. Every donor gave a peripheral blood sample, and the peripheral blood mononuclear cells from that sample were used for TCR beta sequencing. Genomic DNA extraction from the blood cell samples was performed with the Qiagen DNeasy Blood Extraction Kit. About this clone itself: What antigen it recognizes has not been identified. No base qualities exist here, and no much larger clone lies one base off it. This same CDR3 is encoded by further DNA sequences in the sample.

General findings and caveats noted by the study authors: A later analysis reported that several top co-occurrence clusters appeared linked to parvovirus B19, influenza, CMV and Epstein-Barr virus. Most TCR sequences were observed very rarely across donors, whereas some public TCRs were present in many individuals. A cluster of highly shared sequence variants was judged likely to be a technical artifact of the sequencing pipeline. The study gave a list of 150 to 200 TCR beta chains associated with cytomegalovirus. A later analysis found that TCR association rates varied across HLA loci, with DRB1 alleles showing the most associated TCRs and HLA-C alleles the fewest. The cohort was sequenced for TCR beta chains only, and without alpha or paired-chain data the features that could be detected were limited. In a later analysis, HLA-associated TCR beta chains were found to be more clonally expanded and to have lower generation probabilities than equally common non-associated chains. In a later genetic analysis, fewer N-insertions in productive TCRs were reported among donors in an Asian-associated ancestry cluster than the roughly 700-donor mean. Some IMGT-functional V segments, including TRBV6-2 and TRBV6-3, could not be distinguished by the 87-base-pair reads and were therefore excluded. Linkage disequilibrium might explain the correlated functional status among segregating V segments, but an unknown experimental factor could not be excluded. Because HLA typing was missing for some donors at each locus, association tests included only the typed subset. The authors suggested that the approach could potentially be extended to other disease states and immunological phenotypes. Because counts were too low, 15 to 20 rarely observed V segments, including chromosome 9 orphons, were left out of the earlier analysis of 500 to 750 of the donors. Roughly uniform sequencing depth across donors was assumed in presence/absence analyses, although this assumption may not hold. Broadly in line with IMGT annotations, most TCR beta V segments showed up in productive rearrangements about 90% or about 30% of the time in an earlier analysis of around 550 of the donors. Immune exposure information for the cohort was limited to CMV serostatus. A further reported finding was that TCR beta sequences accurately predicted the HLA-A and HLA-B alleles for most subjects in the first cohort. A few of the identified cytomegalovirus-associated TCR beta chains were confirmed in vitro to be specific for cytomegalovirus antigens. At a false discovery rate of 0.05, a later analysis linked around 17,000 TCR beta sequences to specific HLA alleles. Assigning TCR associations to individual alleles was difficult when HLA alleles, especially DR and DQ, strongly co-occurred. In a later genetic analysis, a missense DCLRE1C variant was associated with V-gene and J-gene trimming of TCR beta chains, and the association was replicated in an independent cohort. Cytomegalovirus status was reported to be diagnosed by the classifier with high specificity and sensitivity in both the original and validation cohorts. A later analysis found that most CMV-associated TCR beta chains appeared HLA-restricted, with HLA associations seemingly driven largely by CMV exposure.

The germline V gene (reference sequence) provides CDR1 GTSNPN and CDR2 SVGIG. Counted from cysteine to phenylalanine, this CDR3 has 11 amino acids. The CDR3 DNA has 33 bases and is translated from base 1. Trimming at the junction amounts to 6 bases on V and 1 base on J, and the germline ends lie 6 bases apart. Library prep was done by the immunoSEQ multiplex PCR assay. The multiplex PCR relied on a mix of 60 forward primers for TCR Vbeta segments and 13 reverse primers for TCR Jbeta segments. The CDR3 region of rearranged TCR beta genes was amplified from genomic DNA with a multiplex PCR assay. On the Illumina HiSeq System, the amplified TCR beta libraries were sequenced as 87-base-pair reads. The original methods were these. In a later analysis, 70 million to 95 million unique TCR beta chains were counted across the 650 to 700 repertoires, and some 10 million of these chains were shared by at least two donors. Raw reads were error-corrected and collapsed into unique sequences by a nearest-neighbor algorithm in which closely related sequences were merged to remove PCR and sequencing errors. CDR3 sequences were aligned to IMGT reference sequences to assign V, D and J gene segments. For a sequence to be retained, a match of at least six nucleotides was required to both a V gene segment and a J gene segment. Rearrangements were called productive when the CDR3 lacked stop codons and stayed in frame with V and J; all others were non-productive. CDR3 was defined according to IMGT convention as the region running from the second conserved V-encoded cysteine to the conserved J-encoded phenylalanine. In an earlier analysis of around 540 of the donors, sequences lacking an unambiguous match to a single V gene segment were excluded. In an earlier analysis of 587 of the donors, a V segment was called functional when productive rearrangements were above 56.7%, and segregating when the standard deviation between donors exceeded 5%. A statistical classification framework was built to diagnose cytomegalovirus status from the catalog of TCR beta chain sequences. In a later analysis, TCR nucleotide sequences were compared against IMGT/GENE-DB human TR gene sequences so that V and J genes could be assigned. A later analysis assigned CDR3 sequences and most-parsimonious VDJ recombination scenarios with the TCRdist pipeline. A later analysis defined each TCR beta chain by its CDR3 amino acid sequence plus V-gene family, and excluded reads lacking a unique V-gene family. A later analysis removed 592 highly shared, low-generation-probability nucleotide sequences to deal with suspected cross-contamination and a sequencing artifact. In a later analysis, a clonal expansion index for each public chain was calculated from normalized within-repertoire ranks of inferred template counts. Generation probabilities in a later analysis came from a VDJ recombination model fitted to out-of-frame rearrangements, and those results were checked against IGoR. A later analysis scored TCR-TCR, TCR-HLA and TCR-CMV co-occurrence with hypergeometric tests, applying a repertoire-size bias correction to TCR pairs. A later analysis estimated false discovery rates by permuting HLA or CMV assignments 20 times. In a later analysis, co-occurring TCRs were grouped using DBSCAN, with TCRdist sequence similarity added in when clustering inside HLA-allele-positive subsets. Repertoires with fewer than 30,000 or more than 120,000 public chains, plus five repertoires with anomalous nucleotide sharing, were excluded from co-occurrence clustering. TCRdb holds this immuneACCESS table with in-frame rearrangements only. Some clones are missing; in checked studies, unresolved V genes explain under half, and the rest has no known cause. That table furnishes V, J and clone size, whereas the DNA furnished D and trimming. The sample table lists around 92,000 clones, over 70% of them with a count of one. In total, the top ten clones hold about 1.2% of the sample.

The chain is encoded by TRBV30 joined to TRBJ1-1, and TRBD1 may be the D gene, going by 5 matching bases. The sequence was obtained from a girl aged 2-15 years in good health and CMV-seropositive. Sequencing was performed on PBMCs. The sequence in DNA is TGTGCCTGTACAGGGAACACTGAAGCTTTCTTT. The translation is CACTGNTEAFF.